This TCR beta chain was sequenced for a study of control samples from healthy donors and cancer patients. Sequencing was performed with immunoSEQ multiplex PCR; in TCRdb, only in-frame clones are kept and a portion is missing. The table lists just over 150,000 clones, over 85% of them singletons, with around 12% in the top ten. Germline V gives CDR1 LGHDT, CDR2 YNNKEL (reference sequence). The length of the CDR3 is 14 residues. Trimming pared 2 bases from V and 4 bases from J, leaving 11 bases between. Sequencing input: blood. The rearrangement links TRBV3-1 (or the pseudogene TRBV3-2) to TRBJ1-2, with D perhaps matching TRBD1 (6 bases). This sequence originates from a man younger than 45 in good health. DNA of the CDR3: TGTGCCAGCAGCCAACCGACAGGCGTCTATGGCTACACCTTC. Amino acid sequence: CASSQPTGVYGYTF.